Listed below are T cell receptor beta chains from one sample, sequenced in a study of T-cell reconstitution after alpha-beta-depleted transplantation in children. TCRdb fed the PCR reads into MiXCR, producing one record per CDR3 protein. The data show around 500,000 distinct CDR3 sequences, more than 20% seen once. The starting material was PBMCs, mostly from graft donor cells, obtained 360 days after TCRalphabeta/CD19-depleted stem cell transplant. These TCRs come from a boy under three years old who had a stem cell transplant for acute myeloid leukemia, so the T cells may come from the graft donor. CDR3s include the opening cysteine and the closing phenylalanine or tryptophan. Each record gives: J gene, V gene, D gene, clone size, CDR3 protein, CDR3 DNA. D genes are given only for firm matches. Size is omitted from some rows. Given values are once, few, many or a class for expanded clones.

J: TRBJ2-3
V: TRBV24-1
D: TRBD2
size: many
CDR3: CATSDPPGAGADTQYF
DNA: TGTGCCACCAGTGATCCTCCGGGAGCGGGAGCAGATACGCAGTATTTT

J: TRBJ2-1
V: TRBV7-6
D: NA
size: NA
CDR3: CASSLYVRGSYNEQFF
DNA: TGTGCCAGCAGCTTATATGTACGGGGCTCCTACAATGAGCAGTTCTTC

J: TRBJ2-7
V: TRBV7-2
D: TRBD2
size: NA
CDR3: CASSLRVGGAGEQYF
DNA: TGTGCCAGCAGCTTAAGAGTCGGGGGGGCGGGGGAGCAGTACTTC

J: TRBJ2-1
V: TRBV29-1
D: TRBD1
size: few
CDR3: CSVRDRGNEQFF
DNA: TGCAGCGTCCGGGACAGGGGTAATGAGCAGTTCTTC

J: TRBJ1-2
V: TRBV12-3/TRBV12-4
D: NA
size: many
CDR3: CASSPGYHGYTF
DNA: TGTGCCAGCAGTCCTGGATATCATGGCTACACCTTC

J: TRBJ2-5
V: TRBV5-1
D: NA
size: many
CDR3: CASSKRGASETQYF
DNA: TGCGCCAGCAGCAAGAGGGGGGCGTCGGAGACCCAGTACTTC

J: TRBJ2-4
V: TRBV5-6
D: NA
size: once
CDR3: CASSGNRGVAKNIQYF
DNA: TGTGCCAGCAGCGGGAACCGAGGGGTAGCCAAAAACATTCAGTACTTC

J: TRBJ2-1
V: TRBV4-1
D: TRBD2
size: few
CDR3: CASSQAGGLAGNEQFF
DNA: TGCGCCAGCAGCCAAGCTGGGGGACTAGCGGGCAATGAGCAGTTCTTC

J: TRBJ2-7
V: TRBV20-1
D: NA
size: NA
CDR3: CSARVPLGGSYEQYF
DNA: TGCAGTGCTAGAGTCCCCCTAGGAGGGTCCTACGAGCAGTACTTC

J: TRBJ2-1
V: TRBV7-8
D: TRBD2
size: many
CDR3: CASSTLAGVYNEQFF
DNA: TGTGCCAGCAGTACACTAGCGGGGGTTTACAATGAGCAGTTCTTC

J: TRBJ2-1
V: TRBV5-1
D: TRBD1
size: few
CDR3: CASSQDRGDEQFF
DNA: TGCGCCAGCAGCCAGGACAGGGGCGATGAGCAGTTCTTC

J: TRBJ2-3
V: TRBV20-1
D: TRBD2
size: few
CDR3: CSASTWTSGLHTDTQYF
DNA: TGCAGTGCTAGTACTTGGACTAGCGGCCTCCACACAGATACGCAGTATTTT

J: TRBJ2-5
V: TRBV12-3/TRBV12-4
D: TRBD1
size: many
CDR3: CASSFQIRTGSGETQYF
DNA: TGTGCCAGCAGTTTCCAGATACGGACAGGGTCGGGGGAGACCCAGTACTTC

J: TRBJ1-1
V: TRBV3-1
D: TRBD1
size: NA
CDR3: CASSQPGTEDTEAFF
DNA: TGTGCCAGCAGCCAACCCGGGACAGAGGACACTGAAGCTTTCTTT

J: TRBJ1-1
V: TRBV29-1
D: NA
size: NA
CDR3: CSVEDESSVRGLNTEAFF
DNA: TGCAGCGTTGAAGATGAAAGCAGTGTAAGAGGCTTGAACACTGAAGCTTTCTTT

J: TRBJ2-7
V: TRBV5-1
D: NA
size: NA
CDR3: CASSLEGFYEQYF
DNA: TGCGCCAGCAGCTTGGAAGGTTTCTACGAGCAGTACTTC